The source of this T cell receptor beta chain is a study of Ad26.COV2.S vaccination and SARS-CoV-2 variants. Study overall: The COV1001 Ad26.COV2.S trial arm included the donor.

Profiled with immunoSEQ multiplex PCR; TCRdb holds only in-frame clones, not every one. The repertoire holds about half a million clones, roughly nine tenths seen once, with around 1.8% in the top ten. Treatment defined: some 19 received Ad26.COV2.S at low or high dose, single or two shots; five or six received placebo; per-sample allocation not given. Collection of the samples took place on day 63 after the first injection of vaccine or placebo. The donor was a Boston adult aged 18-55 years. The material sequenced was peripheral blood, taken in a trial of Ad26.COV2.S vaccine versus placebo. The sequence was collected from a person aged 18 to 59 who received the Ad26.COV2.S COVID-19 vaccine or a placebo.

The CDR3 bases are TGTGCCAGCATCGCTGCTCTCGGGAGCAATCAGCCCCAGCATTTT. Its translation: CASIAALGSNQPQHF. This rearrangement joins TRBV28 to TRBJ1-5; no reliable D call. CDR1 and CDR2 from the germline V gene are MDHEN and SYDVKM. CDR3 length: 15 residues. V lost 7 bases and J 1 base, leaving 14 bases between the germline ends.